A single sample gave rise to the 13 T cell receptor beta chains below, sequenced in a study of lymphopenia after photon versus proton radiotherapy. TCRdb's copy holds only in-frame clones and misses some; the assay was immunoSEQ multiplex PCR. This table holds approximately 160,000 clones, around nine tenths found once. The sample in question was peripheral blood, obtained from a patient treated with photon-based radiotherapy. These receptors were taken from a man aged 50-59 years with gastric cancer.

This chain connects TRBV11-2 to TRBJ1-5, with D possibly matching TRBD1 (5 bases). Germline loops: CDR1 SGHAT, CDR2 FQNNGV. With 4 bases removed from V and 0 bases from J, the gap between germline ends came to 10 bases. The CDR3 runs to 15 residues. The CDR3 coding sequence is TGTGCCAGCAGCTCCGGGACCCTTAGCAATCAGCCCCAGCATTTT. This gives the protein CASSSGTLSNQPQHF.

The gene calls are TRBV5-1 and TRBJ2-1, with 8 bases matching TRBD1. This CDR3 spans 16 amino acids. Germline lookup yields CDR1 SGHRS and CDR2 YFSETQ. V was clipped by 2 bases and J by 3 bases; unmatched bases: 7. In DNA, the CDR3 is TGCGCCAGCAGCTTAACAGGACAGGGAGGCTACAATGAGCAGTTCTTC. Translated, it gives CASSLTGQGGYNEQFF.

V usage is TRBV7-9 and J usage is TRBJ1-2; a possible D gene is TRBD1 (5 bases). This CDR3 spans 13 amino acids. With 3 bases removed from V and 5 bases from J, the gap between germline ends came to 10 bases. Germline assignment: CDR1 SEHNR and CDR2 FQNEAQ (reference sequence). Here the CDR3 reads CASSLGDGYGYTF. CDR3 in DNA: TGTGCCAGCAGCTTGGGGGACGGATATGGCTACACCTTC.

This chain joins TRBV6-4 and TRBJ2-2; no firm D call. In germline, CDR1 is MRHNA, CDR2 SNTAGT. The V gene lost 5 bases and the J gene lost 1 base, with 11 bases spanning the gap. This CDR3 is built from 15 residues. The chain's CDR3 is CASSTSDQNTGELFF. CDR3 bases: TGTGCCAGCAGTACCTCGGACCAGAACACCGGGGAGCTGTTTTTT.

The V gene is TRBV28, the J gene TRBJ1-4, with 7 bases matching TRBD1. Germline V CDR1 and CDR2: MDHEN, SYDVKM. The CDR3 has 15 amino acids. The V gene end was trimmed by 5 bases and the J gene end by 5 bases; junction bases not matched to a gene: 8. The CDR3 loop reads CASSVTGFLNEKLFF. CDR3 bases: TGTGCCAGCAGTGTGACAGGGTTCCTAAATGAAAAACTGTTTTTT.

The rearrangement links TRBV28 to TRBJ2-5, with D possibly being TRBD2 (5 bases). CDR1 is MDHEN and CDR2 is SYDVKM in the germline V gene. The CDR3 covers 13 residues. Trimming took 3 bases from V and 5 from J, leaving 10 bases between them. CDR3 protein: CASSFATGETQYF. In nucleotides, the CDR3 is TGTGCCAGCAGTTTCGCAACGGGGGAGACCCAGTACTTC.

On this clone itself: Other DNA sequences in the sample encode the same CDR3. The chain joins TRBV28 to TRBJ2-7; weak D call: TRBD2 (6 bases). Per the germline V gene, CDR1 is MDHEN and CDR2 is SYDVKM. The CDR3 is 15 amino acids. V was pared by 4 bases and J by 2 bases, with 15 bases between. The CDR3 spells CASSSPGTSTYEQYF. The CDR3 nucleotides are TGTGCCAGCAGTTCACCCGGGACTTCCACCTACGAGCAGTACTTC.

This chain joins TRBV4-3 and TRBJ2-3; 8 bases line up with TRBD2. J was trimmed by 0 bases and V by 2 bases; bases with no gene match: 13. The CDR3 spans 19 residues. Looked up from germline, CDR1 is LGHNA and CDR2 is YSLEER. The CDR3 bases are TGCGCCAGCAGCCAATTCGTTGCGGGAGGCACTTTGAGCACAGATACGCAGTATTTT. Amino acids: CASSQFVAGGTLSTDTQYF.

The chain recombines TRBV2 with TRBJ2-3, with D tentatively TRBD1 (5 bases). Between the trimmed V and J ends, which lost 3 bases and 2 bases, there was a span of 9 bases. Germline V gene data show CDR1 as SNHLY and CDR2 as FYNNEI. The CDR3 loop spans 14 amino acids. The CDR3 spells CASSEGRVTDTQYF. DNA of the CDR3: TGTGCCAGCAGTGAGGGCAGGGTCACAGATACGCAGTATTTT. Drawing the rest from reference TRBV2 and TRBJ2-3, the complete variable domain is EPEVTQTPSHQVTQMGQEVILRCVPISNHLYFYWYRQILGQKVEFLVSFYNNEISEKSEIFDDQFSVERPDGSNFTLKIRSTKLEDSAMYFCASSEGRVTDTQYFGPGTRLTVL.

The chain uses TRBV28 and TRBJ1-1, with D possibly being TRBD1 (5 bases). Germline CDR1 reads MDHEN; CDR2 reads SYDVKM. The CDR3 runs 14 residues. Trimming shortened V by 4 bases and J by 1 base, and 10 bases separated the two germline ends. The DNA for the CDR3 is TGTGCCAGCAGTTCGGGACTTAGGAACACTGAAGCTTTCTTT. Translated, it gives CASSSGLRNTEAFF. Using reference TRBV28 and TRBJ1-1 for the parts outside the CDR3, the full variable domain is DVKVTQSSRYLVKRTGEKVFLECVQDMDHENMFWYRQDPGLGLRLIYFSYDVKMKEKGDIPEGYSVSREKKERFSLILESASTNQTSMYLCASSSGLRNTEAFFGQGTRLTVV.

The chain employs TRBV27 and TRBJ1-2, with 7 bases identical to TRBD1. The CDR3 spans 12 residues. Trimming cost V 8 bases and J 5 bases; bases outside gene matches: 5. The germline V gene has CDR1 MNHEY and CDR2 SMNVEV (reference sequence). The CDR3 sequence: CASAPTGYGYTF. DNA for the CDR3: TGTGCCAGCGCCCCGACAGGGTATGGCTACACCTTC.

The CDR3 spells CASSRGPETQYF. DNA for the CDR3: TGTGCCAGCAGCCGGGGACCGGAGACCCAGTACTTC. The chain has TRBV11-3 and TRBJ2-5, with D tentatively TRBD1 or TRBD2 (5 bases each). Trimming cost V 5 bases and J 5 bases, with 9 bases left between them. The germline V gene has CDR1 SGHNT and CDR2 YENEEA. The CDR3 extends over 12 amino acids. Combining the CDR3 with reference TRBV11-3 and TRBJ2-5 gives the whole variable domain EAGVVQSPRYKIIEKKQPVAFWCNPISGHNTLYWYLQNLGQGPELLIRYENEEAVDDSQLPKDRFSAERLKGVDSTLKIQPAELGDSAVYLCASSRGPETQYFGPGTRLLVL.

The V and J genes are TRBV6-1 and TRBJ1-5; D gene uncertain. This CDR3 contains 14 residues. V was shortened by 5 bases and J by 6 bases, with 14 bases between the two germline ends. Looked up from germline, CDR1 is MNHNS and CDR2 is SASEGT. The CDR3 is CASSHGQAGQPQHF. For the CDR3, the DNA is TGTGCCAGCAGTCACGGGCAGGCCGGTCAGCCCCAGCATTTT.